This T cell receptor beta chain derives from a study of cytomegalovirus exposure and HLA in healthy donors. Study-wide context: Counted in an early data release were 75 million to 85 million unique TCRs from HLA-typed donors.

The PCR used 60 Vbeta and 13 Jbeta primers. Produced via immunoSEQ multiplex PCR; TCRdb's table is partial and in-frame only. The sample contains about 65,000 clones, 60% to 65% of which appear only once. This clone was picked up a small number of times. The CDR3 is made up of 13 amino acids. Germline V lookup: CDR1 MNHEY, CDR2 SVGAGI. V lost 5 bases and J 7 bases, leaving 9 bases between the germline ends. The V gene is TRBV6-5, the J gene TRBJ1-6, with unresolved D. The specimen was PBMCs. The sequence derives from a man in his thirties or forties in good health and CMV-seronegative. The CDR3 DNA reads as TGTGCCAGCAGTAGGGAGAGAAATTCACCCCTCCACTTT. Amino acid sequence: CASSRERNSPLHF.